This TCR beta chain was sequenced during a study of blood T cell repertoires in COVID-19. The wider study: Donors in the United States, Italy and Spain gave samples during acute or convalescent COVID-19. PBMCs, B-cell-depleted T cells, or T cells provided the cDNA or gDNA that made up the material.

CDR1 and CDR2 (germline): SGHRS, YFSETQ. V dropped 4 bases and J dropped 2 bases, with 10 bases sitting between them. The CDR3 has 15 residues. Authors' analysis steps: Cell counts per sample came from amplifying reference gene primers. Profiled with immunoSEQ multiplex PCR; TCRdb holds only in-frame clones, not every one. D and trimming come from the DNA, and the V and J calls and clone size come from that table. Among about 240,000 clones listed, about 80% were seen once. Sequenced material: peripheral blood. This chain links TRBV5-1 with TRBJ1-6, with D possibly matching TRBD1 (5 bases). The clonotype originates from a woman aged 80 or over with acute or convalescent COVID-19. Written as DNA, the CDR3 is TGCGCCAGCAGCCCTGAAGGGGCCTATAATTCACCCCTCCACTTT. Its protein is CASSPEGAYNSPLHF.